A single sample gave rise to the 8 T cell receptor beta chains below, sequenced in a study of T cells in Graves' hyperthyroidism and ophthalmopathy. Amplification yielded TCR beta CDR3 regions, with RNA transcripts as the source. HTBI primers were employed in a first-round RT-PCR of the TCR CDR3. Each CDR3 protein is one row after TCRdb ran MiXCR on the multiplex PCR reads. The repertoire holds roughly 500,000 distinct CDR3 sequences, with 22% as singletons. Sequencing used blood. The receptors here all came from a woman in her 70s with Graves' ophthalmopathy.

The chain couples TRBV3-1 to TRBJ2-7, with D uncertain. Trimming removed 4 bases from V and 3 bases from J, with 16 bases in between. The germline V gene has CDR1 LGHDT and CDR2 YNNKEL (reference sequence). This CDR3 has 15 residues. The CDR3 protein is CASSRNHGGRYEQYF. CDR3 DNA: TGTGCCAGCAGCCGAAACCATGGCGGTCGCTACGAGCAGTACTTC.

In this sample, this clonotype turned up many times. V is TRBV6-1 and J is TRBJ1-1, with TRBD1 matching over 10 bases. CDR3 length equals 16 residues. Germline-derived CDR1 and CDR2 are MNHNS and SASEGT. V was pared by 7 bases and J by 2 bases, with 10 bases of the junction left unmatched. The CDR3 DNA reads as TGTGCCAGCACCTATCCCGGACAGGGGGGCAACACTGAAGCTTTCTTT. Amino acid sequence: CASTYPGQGGNTEAFF.

As regards this clonotype: Without the conserved terminal phenylalanine or tryptophan, this CDR3 likely stems from a read error. The V and J genes are TRBV10-2 and TRBJ1-5; a weak D match, TRBD1 (6 bases). Germline CDR1 reads WSHSY; CDR2 reads SAAADI. Trimming pared 5 bases from V and 4 bases from J, leaving 12 bases between. The CDR3 is made up of 14 amino acids. The CDR3 loop is CASSPGQRNQPQHS. In nucleotides, the CDR3 is TGCGCCAGCAGTCCAGGACAGAGGAATCAGCCCCAGCATTCT.

The chain joins TRBV24-1 to TRBJ2-1; the D gene is possibly TRBD2 (6 bases). Germline values: CDR1 KGHDR, CDR2 SFDVKD. The CDR3 is made up of 12 amino acids. The V and J ends lost 9 bases and 1 base respectively, with 6 bases between them. CDR3 coding DNA: TGTGCCACCCGGGGGTCCTACAATGAGCAGTTCTTC. This codes for CATRGSYNEQFF.

The V gene is TRBV3-1, the J gene TRBJ1-2; D not certain. V was cut by 0 bases and J by 4 bases, with 6 bases left in between. This CDR3 is 13 amino acids long. Germline V gene sequence: CDR1 LGHDT, CDR2 YNNKEL (reference sequence). CDR3 sequence reads: CASSQDSGYGYTF. In DNA form, the CDR3 reads TGTGCCAGCAGCCAAGATTCGGGCTATGGCTACACCTTC.

The V gene is TRBV14, the J gene TRBJ2-2; 11 nucleotides line up with TRBD2. Germline V gene lookup returns CDR1 SGHDN and CDR2 FVKESK. CDR3 length: 15 residues. Losses at the gene ends were 6 bases for V and 4 bases for J; bases not matched to a gene: 4. Here the CDR3 reads CASRLAGVGTGELFF. The CDR3 region has the DNA TGTGCCAGCAGACTAGCGGGAGTCGGCACCGGGGAGCTGTTTTTT.

V is TRBV27 and J is TRBJ2-2, with 7 nucleotides matching TRBD1. Losses at the gene ends were 6 bases for V and 4 bases for J; bases not matched to a gene: 8. Germline assignment: CDR1 MNHEY and CDR2 SMNVEV (reference sequence). The CDR3 runs 15 residues. In DNA, the CDR3 is TGTGCCAGCAGAGACGCAGGGGGATTCACCGGGGAGCTGTTTTTT. Translation: CASRDAGGFTGELFF.

The rearrangement joins TRBV27 to TRBJ2-7; TRBD1 matches at 7 bases. V shed 4 bases, J shed 2 bases, and the junction held 11 bases outside the gene matches. In germline, CDR1 is MNHEY, CDR2 SMNVEV (reference sequence). The CDR3 has 16 amino acids. CDR3 protein: CASSWATGTATYEQYF. The CDR3 nucleotides read TGTGCCAGCAGTTGGGCGACCGGGACAGCCACCTACGAGCAGTACTTC.